A selection of T cell receptor beta chains follows, all from one sample in a study of T cell responses to AZD1222 COVID-19 vaccine. Sequencing was performed with immunoSEQ multiplex PCR; in TCRdb, only in-frame clones are kept and a portion is missing. In the table there are 83,000 or so clones, approximately 90% of which are singletons. The sample consisted of peripheral blood, taken 28 days after the second AZD1222 dose. These TCRs come from an adult who received the AZD1222 COVID-19 vaccine. Both conserved end residues are part of each CDR3. D genes are given only for firm matches. Size values are once, few and many counts, or a class for expanded clones, and some rows have none.

. TRBJ2-7 . TRBV9 CASSVDRSNSYEQYF TGTGCCAGCAGCGTAGATAGATCGAACTCCTACGAGCAGTACTTC
. TRBJ1-4 . TRBV28 CASPSFNEKLFF TGTGCCAGCCCCAGTTTTAATGAAAAACTGTTTTTT
. TRBJ2-3 . TRBV7-3 CASSLMGDTQYF TGTGCCAGCAGCTTAATGGGAGATACGCAGTATTTT
. TRBJ1-4 . TRBV6-1 CASSETPPQAATNEKLFF TGTGCCAGCAGTGAAACCCCCCCTCAGGCGGCGACTAATGAAAAACTGTTTTTT
. TRBJ1-3 . TRBV7-2 CASSLGAYGTIYF TGTGCCAGCAGCTTAGGGGCTTACGGCACCATATATTTT
. TRBJ1-3 . TRBV3-1/TRBV3-2 CASSQEGNTIYF TGTGCCAGCAGCCAAGAAGGAAACACCATATATTTT
. TRBJ1-4 TRBD1 TRBV7-6 CASSLAPRGAEKLFF TGTGCCAGCAGCTTAGCCCCCAGGGGGGCTGAAAAACTGTTTTTT
. TRBJ1-1 TRBD1 TRBV6-5 CASIRTGAGEAFF TGTGCCAGCATCCGGACAGGGGCGGGTGAAGCTTTCTTT
. TRBJ1-2 . TRBV5-6 CASSLARAGASNYGYTF TGTGCCAGCAGCTTGGCCCGAGCGGGAGCTTCTAACTATGGCTACACCTTC
few TRBJ2-7 . TRBV15 CATSRGGSYEQYF TGTGCCACCAGCAGAGGAGGCTCCTACGAGCAGTACTTC
. TRBJ2-6 . TRBV24-1 CATSDPARSGANVLTF TGTGCCACCAGTGACCCTGCGAGGTCTGGGGCCAACGTCCTGACTTTC
. TRBJ2-3 TRBD2 TRBV29-1 CSVENAGLAGGLGTDTQYF TGCAGCGTTGAGAACGCGGGACTAGCGGGAGGGTTGGGCACAGATACGCAGTATTTT
once TRBJ1-5 . TRBV2 CASRVDVTLLGQPQHF TGTGCCAGCAGGGTTGACGTGACCCTCTTGGGTCAGCCCCAGCATTTT
. TRBJ2-1 . TRBV14 CASSQDPGTFYEQFF TGTGCCAGCAGCCAAGATCCCGGGACGTTCTATGAGCAGTTCTTC
. TRBJ1-2 . TRBV3-1/TRBV3-2 CASSQDPAGMTYGYTF TGTGCCAGCAGCCAAGATCCGGCAGGGATGACCTATGGCTACACCTTC
. TRBJ2-3 . TRBV3-1/TRBV3-2 CASNRLEGDTQYF TGTGCCAGCAACCGCCTAGAGGGAGATACGCAGTATTTT
. TRBJ1-6 . TRBV9 CASSVSGSAPLHF TGTGCCAGCAGCGTAAGCGGCAGCGCACCCCTCCACTTT
. TRBJ2-7 . TRBV4-2 CASSQDWQGSSEQYF TGTGCCAGCAGCCAAGATTGGCAGGGCAGTAGCGAGCAGTACTTC
. TRBJ1-6 TRBD1 TRBV2 CASSDDRADNSPLHF TGTGCCAGCAGTGATGACAGGGCCGATAATTCACCCCTCCACTTT
once TRBJ2-7 . TRBV18 CASSRPGSRVYEQYF TGTGCCAGCTCTCGCCCGGGTTCAAGGGTCTACGAGCAGTACTTC
. TRBJ1-5 . TRBV10-2 CASSEGWGPNQPQHF TGCGCCAGCAGTGAAGGGTGGGGACCCAATCAGCCCCAGCATTTT
. TRBJ1-3 . TRBV14 CASSPYLGAPGNTIYF TGTGCCAGCAGCCCCTACCTTGGGGCGCCGGGAAACACCATATATTTT
. TRBJ1-1 . TRBV2 CASRGYRADTEAFF TGTGCCAGCCGCGGGTACAGGGCCGACACTGAAGCTTTCTTT
. TRBJ1-5 TRBD1 TRBV28 CASSSPGQGFQPQHF TGTGCCAGCAGTTCTCCGGGACAGGGATTTCAGCCCCAGCATTTT
. TRBJ2-3 . TRBV24-1 CATSDSDMGTDTQYF TGTGCCACCAGTGATTCCGACATGGGCACAGATACGCAGTATTTT
. TRBJ2-1 TRBD2 TRBV5-4 CASSDGTSGRSPKFF TGTGCCAGCAGCGACGGGACTAGCGGCCGTAGCCCTAAGTTCTTC
once TRBJ2-3 . TRBV6-5 CASTFGGQSTDTQYF TGTGCCAGCACCTTCGGAGGACAGAGCACAGATACGCAGTATTTT
. TRBJ1-1 . TRBV6-1 CASSERAGVTEAFF TGTGCCAGCAGTGAAAGGGCAGGGGTCACTGAAGCTTTCTTT
once TRBJ1-3 . TRBV20-1 CSASFSLHSSGNTIYF TGCAGTGCTAGTTTTAGTCTTCACAGCTCTGGAAACACCATATATTTT
few TRBJ2-3 . TRBV6-1 CASSGSGHWASGSTDTQYF TGTGCCAGCAGTGGCTCGGGACATTGGGCTAGCGGTAGCACAGATACGCAGTATTTT
once TRBJ2-2 TRBD1 TRBV11-2 CASSRNRGRTGELFF TGTGCCAGCAGTCGCAACAGGGGGCGGACCGGGGAGCTGTTTTTT
. TRBJ1-2 . TRBV7-2 CASSLAQGIYYGYTF TGTGCCAGCAGCTTAGCGCAGGGGATCTACTATGGCTACACCTTC
few TRBJ2-2 TRBD1 TRBV18 CASSLGQGNTGELFF TGTGCCAGCTCACTTGGACAGGGTAACACCGGGGAGCTGTTTTTT
. TRBJ1-4 TRBD1 TRBV6-1 CASSDPGQVWEKLFF TGTGCCAGCAGTGACCCGGGACAGGTCTGGGAAAAACTGTTTTTT
. TRBJ1-5 . TRBV5-1 CASSLVPGTVASNQPQHF TGCGCCAGCAGCTTGGTACCAGGGACCGTAGCGAGCAATCAGCCCCAGCATTTT
. TRBJ2-3 TRBD2 TRBV5-1 CASRTSGRAYEADTQYF TGCGCCAGCCGGACTAGCGGGAGGGCCTATGAGGCAGATACGCAGTATTTT
. TRBJ2-7 . TRBV27 CASSSGLDSYEQYF TGTGCCAGCAGTTCGGGCCTTGACAGCTACGAGCAGTACTTC
. TRBJ2-1 TRBD2 TRBV24-1 CATSDPTSGRGEQFF TGTGCCACCAGTGATCCGACTAGCGGGAGAGGCGAGCAGTTCTTC
once TRBJ1-5 TRBD1 TRBV14 CASSPQTGAGNQPQHF TGTGCCAGCAGCCCCCAGACAGGGGCAGGAAATCAGCCCCAGCATTTT
. TRBJ1-2 TRBD1 TRBV5-6 CASSPGQTSYGYTF TGTGCCAGCAGCCCGGGACAGACTTCCTATGGCTACACCTTC
. TRBJ1-4 . TRBV11-2 CASSRGGWTNEKLFF TGTGCCAGCAGTCGGGGGGGTTGGACTAATGAAAAACTGTTTTTT
. TRBJ2-3 . TRBV6-4 CASSDSGGTDTQYF TGTGCCAGCAGTGACTCTGGGGGCACAGATACGCAGTATTTT
. TRBJ2-5 . TRBV5-1 CASSLESWETQYF TGCGCCAGCAGCTTGGAGTCGTGGGAGACCCAGTACTTC
. TRBJ1-4 TRBD1 TRBV7-9 CASSPIDRGNEKLFF TGTGCCAGCAGCCCTATAGACAGGGGGAATGAAAAACTGTTTTTT
. TRBJ2-7 TRBD2 TRBV30 CAWRTSGGSDEQYF TGTGCCTGGAGAACTAGCGGAGGCTCCGACGAGCAGTACTTC
. TRBJ2-1 . TRBV7-9 CASRRPAESSYNEQFF TGTGCCAGCAGAAGACCAGCGGAGAGCTCCTACAATGAGCAGTTCTTC
few TRBJ1-4 TRBD1 TRBV28 CASRNPGGGEKLFF TGTGCCAGCAGAAACCCAGGGGGGGGTGAAAAACTGTTTTTT
. TRBJ1-2 . TRBV4-2 CASSQAGSRVDGYTF TGTGCCAGCAGCCAAGCAGGGTCTAGGGTAGATGGCTACACCTTC
. TRBJ2-1 . TRBV3-1/TRBV3-2 CASSPRRGNYYNEQFF TGTGCCAGCAGCCCGAGACGGGGGAACTACTACAATGAGCAGTTCTTC
. TRBJ2-1 . TRBV28 CASKLPGNEQFF TGTGCCAGCAAATTACCGGGCAATGAGCAGTTCTTC
. TRBJ2-7 . TRBV3-1/TRBV3-2 CASSPLGGYEQYF TGTGCCAGCAGCCCTTTAGGTGGGTACGAGCAGTACTTC
. TRBJ2-1 . TRBV9 CASSVGYVSYNEQFF TGTGCCAGCAGCGTAGGGTATGTCTCCTACAATGAGCAGTTCTTC
. TRBJ2-7 . TRBV3-1/TRBV3-2 CASSFRGSEQYF TGTGCCAGCAGCTTTCGGGGTTCGGAGCAGTACTTC
. TRBJ1-1 TRBD1 TRBV6-5 CASIRRGRATEAFF TGTGCCAGCATCCGCAGGGGGAGGGCCACTGAAGCTTTCTTT
. TRBJ1-6 . TRBV9 CASSVNDVNSPLHF TGTGCCAGCAGCGTAAATGACGTAAATTCACCCCTCCACTTT
. TRBJ2-7 TRBD2 TRBV5-1 CASSSTSSGGNSYEQYF TGCGCCAGCAGCTCGACATCAAGCGGGGGAAACTCCTACGAGCAGTACTTC
once TRBJ1-6 . TRBV7-9 CASSFPPGVYNSPLHF TGTGCCAGCAGCTTCCCCCCCGGGGTTTATAATTCACCCCTCCACTTT
. TRBJ2-3 . TRBV6-5 CASTPPGTDTQYF TGTGCCAGCACCCCCCCCGGGACAGATACGCAGTATTTT
. TRBJ2-1 TRBD2 TRBV7-2 CASSSSSGVDNEQFF TGTGCCAGCAGCTCCTCTAGCGGGGTAGACAATGAGCAGTTCTTC
. TRBJ2-3 . TRBV6-5 CASGTNPQSYTQYF TGTGCCAGCGGAACTAACCCCCAATCATATACGCAGTATTTT